A single sample is the source of the 23 T cell receptor beta chains below, sequenced in a study of shared clonotypes between healthy human individuals. CD45RO-negative, CCR7-selected cells formed the naive CD8 fraction, which excluded terminally differentiated effector memory CD45RA+ cells. TCRdb's table, derived via immunoSEQ multiplex PCR, lists solely in-frame clones and lacks some. The table lists hundreds of thousands of clones, about 96% of them singletons. What was sequenced was naive CD8+ T cells sorted from blood. The origin of the receptors is a man younger than 40 in good health.

The CDR3 protein is CSVERALGERDTQYF. CDR3 bases: TGCAGCGTTGAAAGGGCTTTGGGGGAGAGGGATACGCAGTATTTT. This chain uses TRBV29-1 with TRBJ2-3, with D possibly called TRBD1 or TRBD2 (5 bases each). Trimming shortened V by 2 bases and J by 6 bases, and 18 bases separated the two germline ends. Germline values: CDR1 SQVTM, CDR2 ANQGSEA. The CDR3 length is 15 residues.

Worth noting for this clone: This sample includes further DNA sequences coding for the same CDR3. The CDR3 sequence: CASSLEFPYEQYF. The DNA for the CDR3 is TGTGCCAGCAGCTTAGAGTTCCCCTACGAGCAGTACTTC. This chain uses TRBV11-2 with TRBJ2-7; no reliable D call. The germline V and J ends were trimmed by 0 bases and 2 bases, with 5 bases remaining between them. CDR3 size: 13 residues. Germline values: CDR1 SGHAT, CDR2 FQNNGV.

The sample holds one count of this clone. The chain uses TRBV19 and TRBJ2-7; 7 bases are shared with TRBD2. With 10 bases clipped from V and 0 bases from J, the junction kept 12 bases outside the gene matches. Germline CDR1 is LNHDA and CDR2 is SQIVND (reference sequence). The CDR3 spans 15 residues. CDR3 protein: CATQLSGGSSYEQYF. The CDR3 DNA follows: TGTGCCACCCAATTATCGGGGGGAAGCTCCTACGAGCAGTACTTC.

In the case of this clone: Other DNA sequences in this specimen translate into the identical CDR3. V usage is TRBV5-6 and J usage is TRBJ2-7; D is possibly TRBD1 (5 bases). V was clipped by 5 bases and J by 3 bases, with 12 bases between them. The CDR3 sequence is 13 residues long. The germline V gene has CDR1 SGHDT and CDR2 YYEEEE. CDR3 sequence: CASSWGGSYEQYF. CDR3 sequence (DNA): TGTGCCAGCAGTTGGGGCGGTAGCTACGAGCAGTACTTC.

The chain recombines TRBV7-9 with TRBJ1-2; D gene unclear. Germline assignment: CDR1 SEHNR and CDR2 FQNEAQ (reference sequence). V lost 3 bases and J 8 bases, leaving 25 bases between the germline ends. This CDR3 region has 17 residues. The CDR3 bases are TGTGCCAGCAGCTTGGGAGGATTACCAGTATTGGGGTCGGGCTACACCTTC. It yields the protein CASSLGGLPVLGSGYTF.

This sequence joins TRBV5-1 and TRBJ2-1; 10 bases align to TRBD2. CDR1 SGHRS and CDR2 YFSETQ come from the germline V gene. This CDR3 is built from 16 residues. V was pared by 5 bases and J by 8 bases, with 13 bases of the junction left unmatched. CDR3 protein: CASSLTASGSFDEQFF. The CDR3 DNA reads as TGCGCCAGCAGTCTCACGGCTAGCGGGAGCTTCGATGAGCAGTTCTTC.

The V call is TRBV28, the J call TRBJ1-5; TRBD1 matches at 7 bases. CDR1 MDHEN and CDR2 SYDVKM come from the germline V gene. CDR3 length equals 14 residues. The V and J ends lost 8 bases and 6 bases, in that order; junction bases with no gene match: 10. The CDR3 sequence: CASPPGGGGQPQHF. CDR3 nucleotide sequence: TGTGCCAGCCCCCCAGGGGGTGGTGGTCAGCCCCAGCATTTT.

This rearrangement joins TRBV27 to TRBJ1-5; D gene uncertain. The CDR3 runs 13 residues. V was pared by 2 bases and J by 6 bases, with 8 bases between. Germline V lookup: CDR1 MNHEY, CDR2 SMNVEV (reference sequence). The CDR3 spells CASSLGRTQPQHF. The DNA for the CDR3 is TGTGCCAGCAGTTTAGGCAGGACTCAGCCCCAGCATTTT.

Details on this clone: Other DNA sequences of this sample code for an identical CDR3. CDR3 in DNA: TGTGCCAGCAGCTTACGTAGCTCCTACAATGAGCAGTTCTTC. Protein product: CASSLRSSYNEQFF. The chain links TRBV7-6 to TRBJ2-1, with D hard to call. The CDR3 is 14 residues long. Trimming removed 2 bases from V and 0 bases from J, with 5 bases in between. CDR1 and CDR2 from the germline V gene are SGHVS and FNYEAQ.

This chain connects TRBV29-1 to TRBJ2-2, with D tentatively TRBD2 (5 bases). The V end lost 4 bases, the J end lost 2 bases, and 5 bases lay between the germline ends. This CDR3 is 12 amino acids long. Germline V gives CDR1 SQVTM, CDR2 ANQGSEA. This chain's CDR3 is CSVGTNTGELFF. The DNA of the CDR3 is TGCAGCGTTGGGACTAACACCGGGGAGCTGTTTTTT.

The V and J genes are TRBV4-2 and TRBJ2-2; D call uncertain. Germline V gives CDR1 LGHNA, CDR2 YNFKEQ. V lost 0 bases and J 4 bases, leaving 12 bases between the germline ends. The CDR3 extends over 16 amino acids. The CDR3: CASSQEAAWRTGELFF. The CDR3 DNA is TGTGCCAGCAGCCAAGAGGCAGCGTGGCGCACCGGGGAGCTGTTTTTT.

The table lists this clone with a count of one. This sequence joins TRBV7-9 and TRBJ2-7; 12 bases line up with TRBD1. V lost 6 bases to trimming and J lost 5 bases; unmatched junction nucleotides: 2. The CDR3 is made up of 13 amino acids. Germline V gene lookup returns CDR1 SEHNR and CDR2 FQNEAQ (reference sequence). The CDR3 loop is CASSGTGGNEQYF. In DNA, the CDR3 is TGTGCCAGCAGTGGGACAGGGGGCAACGAGCAGTACTTC. Full variable domain (remainder filled in from reference TRBV7-9 and TRBJ2-7): DTGVSQNPRHKITKRGQNVTFRCDPISEHNRLYWYRQTLGQGPEFLTYFQNEAQLEKSRLLSDRFSAERPKGSFSTLEIQRTEQGDSAMYLCASSGTGGNEQYFGPGTRLTVT.

The chain has TRBV19 and TRBJ2-7, with 7 positions matching TRBD1. The CDR3 has 16 amino acids. J lost 3 bases, V lost 2 bases, and 10 bases had no gene match. Germline V gene lookup returns CDR1 LNHDA and CDR2 SQIVND (reference sequence). CDR3 in amino acids: CASSIKVGDRHYEQYF. In nucleotides, the CDR3 is TGTGCCAGTAGTATAAAAGTAGGGGACAGACACTACGAGCAGTACTTC.

As concerns this clone: This CDR3 is also generated by other DNA sequences in the sample. The chain carries TRBV6-5 and TRBJ2-2; no clear D gene. The V end lost 3 bases, the J end lost 8 bases, and 7 bases lay between the germline ends. The CDR3 is 12 amino acids. Germline V gene lookup returns CDR1 MNHEY and CDR2 SVGAGI. CDR3 DNA sequence: TGTGCCAGCAGTTATGGTGGGGGGGAGCTGTTTTTT. Translating it yields CASSYGGGELFF.

This chain's CDR3 is CASSQEHLTSTDTQYF. The CDR3 DNA reads as TGCGCCAGCAGCCAAGAACACCTTACTAGCACAGATACGCAGTATTTT. This chain connects TRBV4-1 to TRBJ2-3; D unclear. Trimming shortened V by 0 bases and J by 0 bases, and 10 bases separated the two germline ends. The germline CDR1 and CDR2 sequences are MGHRA and YSYEKL. There are 16 residues in the CDR3.

The chain recombines TRBV27 with TRBJ2-7; TRBD1 matches 8 bases. The CDR3 loop spans 15 amino acids. Unmatched junction bases numbered 11, after V lost 5 bases and J lost 5 bases. The V gene's germline CDR1 is MNHEY and CDR2 SMNVEV (reference sequence). CDR3 in amino acids: CASSPTTGVDNEQYF. CDR3 bases: TGTGCCAGCAGTCCCACGACAGGGGTGGATAACGAGCAGTACTTC.

The chain employs TRBV29-1 and TRBJ2-7, with a tentative D call TRBD2 (5 bases). The germline CDR1 and CDR2 sequences are SQVTM and ANQGSEA. V shed 4 bases and J shed 2 bases, with 15 bases lying between them. The length of the CDR3 is 14 residues. The CDR3 reads CSVVWAGLTYEQYF. CDR3 in DNA: TGCAGCGTTGTTTGGGCAGGACTTACCTACGAGCAGTACTTC.

The J gene is TRBJ2-3, the V gene TRBV28; 8 bases line up with TRBD2. The CDR3 length is 15 residues. Germline CDR1 is MDHEN and CDR2 is SYDVKM. Losses at the gene ends were 6 bases for V and 4 bases for J; bases not matched to a gene: 9. The CDR3 here is CASRPSGSTSDTQYF. In DNA, the CDR3 is TGTGCCAGCAGGCCCAGCGGGAGTACTTCAGATACGCAGTATTTT.

This clone was recorded only once. The chain employs TRBV19 and TRBJ2-7; tentative D call: TRBD2 (5 bases). The CDR3 covers 16 residues. The V end was cut by 10 bases, the J end by 2 bases, with 24 bases between. Germline values: CDR1 LNHDA, CDR2 SQIVND (reference sequence). CDR3 DNA sequence: TGTGCCATCACGACGTGGGGAGCAGTACCTACCTACGAGCAGTACTTC. Protein product: CAITTWGAVPTYEQYF.

The chain joins TRBV9 to TRBJ2-2; unclear D gene. Germline assignment: CDR1 SGDLS and CDR2 YYNGEE. V lost 3 bases and J 6 bases, leaving 6 bases between the germline ends. The CDR3 contains 12 residues. CDR3 nucleotide sequence: TGTGCCAGCAGCGACGACTCCGGGGAGCTGTTTTTT. It encodes CASSDDSGELFF.

V usage is TRBV5-1 and J usage is TRBJ2-2, with TRBD1 as a possible D gene (7 bases). The germline gives CDR1 SGHRS, CDR2 YFSETQ. V was cut by 4 bases and J by 5 bases, with 15 bases left in between. The CDR3 totals 15 residues. The CDR3 loop reads CASSLRQGGTGELFF. Here the CDR3 DNA reads TGCGCCAGCAGCCTGAGACAGGGAGGAACCGGGGAGCTGTTTTTT. Filled out from reference TRBV5-1 and TRBJ2-2, the complete variable domain reads KAGVTQTPRYLIKTRGQQVTLSCSPISGHRSVSWYQQTPGQGLQFLFEYFSETQRNKGNFPGRFSGRQFSNSRSEMNVSTLELGDSALYLCASSLRQGGTGELFFGEGSRLTVL.

DNA for the CDR3: TGTGCCAGTAGTGGGGGACTAGCTGGCAATGAGCAGTTCTTC. Its translation is CASSGGLAGNEQFF. The chain carries TRBV19 and TRBJ2-1; 9 positions agree with TRBD2. The germline gives CDR1 LNHDA, CDR2 SQIVND (reference sequence). The CDR3 has 14 amino acids. The V gene end was trimmed by 5 bases and the J gene end by 6 bases; junction bases not matched to a gene: 5. The full variable domain, rest sourced from reference TRBV19 and TRBJ2-1, is DGGITQSPKYLFRKEGQNVTLSCEQNLNHDAMYWYRQDPGQGLRLIYYSQIVNDFQKGDIAEGYSVSREKKESFPLTVTSAQKNPTAFYLCASSGGLAGNEQFFGPGTRLTVL.

The CDR3 reads CASSTGPNQPQHF. As DNA, the CDR3 is TGTGCCAGCTCCACCGGACCAAATCAGCCCCAGCATTTT. The V gene is TRBV2, the J gene TRBJ1-5; D is unresolved. This CDR3 spans 13 amino acids. Trimming left V 8 bases short and J 4 bases short, with 12 bases between. Germline-derived CDR1 and CDR2 are SNHLY and FYNNEI.